The clone carrying this T cell receptor beta chain came up a few times. The CDR3 is 14 amino acids. Looked up from germline, CDR1 is LGHNA and CDR2 is YSLEER. Deletions cut 1 base from V and 5 bases from J, with 11 bases between. These data belong to a study of T cell repertoires in cytomegalovirus infection. Each CDR3 protein gets one entry after TCRdb re-called the reads with MiXCR. The repertoire holds 300,000 to 450,000 distinct CDR3 sequences, with around 18% as singletons. Sample: PBMCs. V is TRBV4-3 and J is TRBJ1-2, with D possibly TRBD1 on 5 matching bases. The sequence was obtained from a human donor in good health (CMV status not recorded). Some clones in this sample may be carry-over from other donors' samples. This CDR3 is CASSQVAGQYGYTF. CDR3 DNA: TGCGCCAGCAGCCAAGTTGCAGGGCAATATGGCTACACCTTC.